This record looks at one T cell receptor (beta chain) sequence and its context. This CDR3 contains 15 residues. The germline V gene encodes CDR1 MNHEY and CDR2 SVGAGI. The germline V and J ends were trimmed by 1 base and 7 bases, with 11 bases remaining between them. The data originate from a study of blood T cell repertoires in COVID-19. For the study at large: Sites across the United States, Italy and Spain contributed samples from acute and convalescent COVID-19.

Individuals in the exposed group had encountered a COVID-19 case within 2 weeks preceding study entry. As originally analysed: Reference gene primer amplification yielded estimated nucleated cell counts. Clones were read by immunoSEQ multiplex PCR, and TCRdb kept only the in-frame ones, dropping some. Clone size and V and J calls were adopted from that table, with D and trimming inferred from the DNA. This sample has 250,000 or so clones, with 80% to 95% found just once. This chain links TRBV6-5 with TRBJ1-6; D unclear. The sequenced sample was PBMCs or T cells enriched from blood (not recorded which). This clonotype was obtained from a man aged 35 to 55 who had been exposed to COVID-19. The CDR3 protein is CASSYYRGWNSPLHF. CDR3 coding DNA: TGTGCCAGCAGTTACTATCGAGGGTGGAATTCACCCCTCCACTTT.